These 16 T cell receptor beta chains share one sample of origin, sequenced in a study of blood T cell repertoires in COVID-19. TCRdb keeps only in-frame clones here, not all; method: immunoSEQ multiplex PCR. The data contain around 93,000 clones, 75% to 90% of them singletons. The sample consisted of peripheral blood. The source is a man older than 75 with acute or convalescent COVID-19.

This chain links TRBV27 with TRBJ2-5; 8 bases are shared with TRBD1. CDR3 length equals 15 residues. Unmatched junction bases numbered 6, after V lost 5 bases and J lost 1 base. Germline values: CDR1 MNHEY, CDR2 SMNVEV (reference sequence). The CDR3 DNA follows: TGTGCCAGCAGTCCTCAGGACAGGGCCCAAGAGACCCAGTACTTC. Amino acids: CASSPQDRAQETQYF.

The V and J genes are TRBV20-1 and TRBJ1-1; D is undetermined. CDR1 is DFQATT and CDR2 is SNEGSKA in the germline V gene (reference sequence). The CDR3 totals 8 residues. The ends were cut back, 5 bases at V and 8 bases at J, with 3 bases in the middle. DNA for the CDR3: TGCAGTGCTCAAGAAGCTTTCTTT. It yields the protein CSAQEAFF.

This chain connects TRBV24-1 to TRBJ2-1; D may be TRBD2 (5 bases). Germline CDR1 reads KGHDR; CDR2 reads SFDVKD. Trimming shortened V by 12 bases and J by 0 bases, and 11 bases separated the two germline ends. The CDR3 spans 13 residues. CDR3 protein: CAAGDSSYNEQFF. In DNA, the CDR3 is TGTGCCGCCGGGGATAGCTCCTACAATGAGCAGTTCTTC.

V is TRBV5-4 and J is TRBJ1-2; D ambiguous. The length of the CDR3 is 12 residues. V lost 4 bases to trimming and J lost 6 bases, with 10 bases between them. CDR1 SGHNT and CDR2 YYREEE come from the germline V gene (reference sequence). The CDR3: CASSRPADGYTF. The CDR3 DNA sequence: TGTGCCAGCAGCCGCCCGGCGGATGGCTACACCTTC.

This CDR3 is CASSPASSNQPQHF. The CDR3 bases are TGTGCCAGCAGCCCCGCCAGTAGCAATCAGCCCCAGCATTTT. The rearrangement links TRBV6-5 to TRBJ1-5; D gene ambiguous. The CDR3 is 14 amino acids. Germline-derived CDR1 and CDR2 are MNHEY and SVGAGI. Trimming took off 6 bases at V and 0 bases at J, with 9 bases between the two ends.

The chain combines TRBV27 with TRBJ1-5, with D uncertain. The germline gives CDR1 MNHEY, CDR2 SMNVEV (reference sequence). The CDR3 is 15 residues long. Trimming pared 8 bases from V and 2 bases from J, leaving 16 bases between. The CDR3 here is CASRSRLAGNQPQHF. DNA of the CDR3: TGTGCCAGCCGATCTCGCCTGGCTGGCAATCAGCCCCAGCATTTT.

J is TRBJ2-5 and V is TRBV29-1, with TRBD2 matching 7 bases. After removal of 5 bases from V and 4 bases from J, the junction contained 4 bases not matched to a gene. Germline V gene lookup returns CDR1 SQVTM and CDR2 ANQGSEA. This CDR3 region has 12 residues. In DNA, the CDR3 is TGCAGCGTTCAGACTAGCAGAGAGACCCAGTACTTC. It specifies CSVQTSRETQYF. The full variable domain, in which reference TRBV29-1 and TRBJ2-5 provide the parts outside the CDR3, is SAVISQKPSRDICQRGTSLTIQCQVDSQVTMMFWYRQQPGQSLTLIATANQGSEATYESGFVIDKFPISRPNLTFSTLTVSNMSPEDSSIYLCSVQTSRETQYFGPGTRLLVL.

The chain combines TRBV5-4 with TRBJ2-1; unclear D gene. The germline V gene has CDR1 SGHNT and CDR2 YYREEE (reference sequence). The CDR3 sequence is 14 residues long. Trimming left V 2 bases short and J 1 base short, with 7 bases between. In DNA, the CDR3 is TGTGCCAGCAGCTTACAGCAATCCTACAATGAGCAGTTCTTC. It codes for CASSLQQSYNEQFF.

The V call is TRBV6-5, the J call TRBJ2-7; D might be TRBD1 (6 bases). CDR3 length: 15 amino acids. The V end was cut by 4 bases, the J end by 3 bases, with 16 bases between. Looked up from germline, CDR1 is MNHEY and CDR2 is SVGAGI. CDR3 nucleotide sequence: TGTGCCAGCAGTTCCATCCGTCAGGGGATCTACGAGCAGTACTTC. Its translation is CASSSIRQGIYEQYF.

V is TRBV10-2 and J is TRBJ2-7, with 7 positions matching TRBD1. CDR1 and CDR2 from the germline V gene are WSHSY and SAAADI. With 9 bases clipped from V and 4 bases from J, the junction kept 24 bases outside the gene matches. The length of the CDR3 is 18 residues. The CDR3 loop is CASSRTGLINLGTYEQYF. The CDR3 nucleotides are TGCGCCAGTTCGAGGACAGGTTTGATCAACCTGGGAACTTACGAGCAGTACTTC.

The chain is built from TRBV6-6 and TRBJ2-7; 7 nucleotides align to TRBD2. V shed 2 bases and J 6 bases; nucleotides not matched to a gene: 4. Germline V gene sequence: CDR1 MNHNY, CDR2 SVGAGI (reference sequence). The CDR3 length is 13 residues. The CDR3 DNA follows: TGTGCCAGCAGTTACGCGGGAGCAGGCGAGCAGTACTTC. Translating gives CASSYAGAGEQYF.

The chain carries TRBV28 and TRBJ2-7, with 9 bases that match TRBD1. Germline CDR1 and CDR2: MDHEN and SYDVKM. With V trimmed by 7 bases and J by 4 bases, 5 bases remained unmatched. This CDR3 region has 13 residues. The DNA of the CDR3 is TGTGCCAGCACTCGGACAGGGGTTTACGAGCAGTACTTC. Protein product: CASTRTGVYEQYF.

The chain couples TRBV5-4 to TRBJ1-1, with 8 bases matching TRBD1. The junction had 13 bases not matched to a gene; V was cut back by 1 base and J by 5 bases. This CDR3 spans 17 amino acids. Germline assignment: CDR1 SGHNT and CDR2 YYREEE (reference sequence). CDR3 in amino acids: CASSLMQGAGLGTEAFF. In DNA, the CDR3 is TGTGCCAGCAGCTTGATGCAGGGGGCTGGCTTGGGTACTGAAGCTTTCTTT.

This sequence joins TRBV18 and TRBJ2-5; D is undetermined. Trimming cost V 2 bases and J 5 bases, with 9 bases left between them. Looked up from germline, CDR1 is KGHSH and CDR2 is LQKENI. The CDR3 extends over 13 amino acids. The CDR3 coding sequence is TGTGCCAGCTCACCATCGGAGCTGGAGACCCAGTACTTC. This gives the protein CASSPSELETQYF.

This clone was counted between two and nine times. The chain carries TRBV12-5 and TRBJ1-1; D is unclear. The CDR3 spans 13 residues. V lost 5 bases, J lost 7 bases, and 14 bases lay in between. Germline values: CDR1 LGHNT, CDR2 FRNRAP. The CDR3 loop is CASGPSGSGEAFF. The DNA of the CDR3 is TGTGCTAGTGGTCCCTCGGGGAGCGGTGAAGCTTTCTTT.

The rearrangement uses TRBV28 and TRBJ1-5, with D possibly matching TRBD1 (5 bases). This CDR3 spans 16 amino acids. CDR1 is MDHEN and CDR2 is SYDVKM in the germline V gene. V lost 1 base and J 3 bases, leaving 13 bases between the germline ends. The CDR3 DNA reads as TGTGCCAGCAGTTTATCTCCAGGGTTTGACAATCAGCCCCAGCATTTT. It codes for CASSLSPGFDNQPQHF. The complete variable domain, with remaining parts taken from reference TRBV28 and TRBJ1-5, reads DVKVTQSSRYLVKRTGEKVFLECVQDMDHENMFWYRQDPGLGLRLIYFSYDVKMKEKGDIPEGYSVSREKKERFSLILESASTNQTSMYLCASSLSPGFDNQPQHFGDGTRLSIL.